This paragraph reports one TCR beta chain. Germline lookup yields CDR1 PRHDT and CDR2 FYEKMQ (reference sequence). The ends lost 3 bases at V and 6 bases at J; junction bases unmatched: 4. The length of the CDR3 is 14 residues. The data derive from a study of shared clonotypes between healthy human individuals. This table comes from immunoSEQ multiplex PCR, and its TCRdb copy is limited to in-frame clones, with some not included. The sample lists roughly 1,500,000 clones; approximately 98.5% were seen once. V and J are TRBV13 and TRBJ1-4; TRBD1 agrees at 7 bases. The sample comprised naive CD4+ T cells sorted from blood. Subset: CD45RA+ positively selected. The sequence derives from a man aged 30 to 39 in good health. The CDR3 sequence is CASSFRGGDEKLFF. The CDR3, as DNA: TGTGCCAGCAGCTTCAGAGGGGGCGATGAAAAACTGTTTTTT. The whole variable domain, filled in from reference TRBV13 and TRBJ1-4, reads AAGVIQSPRHLIKEKRETATLKCYPIPRHDTVYWYQQGPGQDPQFLISFYEKMQSDKGSIPDRFSAQQFSDYHSELNMSSLELGDSALYFCASSFRGGDEKLFFGSGTQLSVL.